This T cell receptor (beta chain) was found in a study of cytomegalovirus exposure and HLA in healthy donors. Study-wide results and limits: Presence/absence analyses treated sequencing depth as roughly uniform across donors. Researchers counted roughly 150 TCR beta chains as cytomegalovirus-associated.

Turning to this clone: The antigen is unknown.

The PCR was carried out with 60 Vbeta primers and 13 Jbeta primers. The method was immunoSEQ multiplex PCR; TCRdb's version includes in-frame clones alone and lacks a portion of them. The sample carries under 30,000 clones, approximately 75% recorded once. The sequence was collected from a male donor in good health and CMV-seronegative. Sequenced input: PBMCs.

The CDR3 loop is CASSEGTGGDYGYTF. For the CDR3, the DNA is TGTGCCAGCAGCGAAGGGACAGGGGGCGACTATGGCTACACCTTC. The chain joins TRBV5-4 to TRBJ1-2; 12 bases are a match to TRBD1. V lost 4 bases, J lost 3 bases, and 4 bases stayed unmatched. Germline values: CDR1 SGHNT, CDR2 YYREEE (reference sequence). This CDR3 comprises 15 residues. Variable domain in full (rest from reference TRBV5-4 and TRBJ1-2): ETGVTQSPTHLIKTRGQQVTLRCSSQSGHNTVSWYQQALGQGPQFIFQYYREEENGRGNFPPRFSGLQFPNYSSELNVNALELDDSALYLCASSEGTGGDYGYTFGSGTRLTVV.